A single count supports the clone carrying this T cell receptor beta chain. Its cognate antigen is unknown. This entry comes from a study of T cells in narcolepsy. Overall study results and limits: Same-patient CSF and blood CD4+ T cell clonotypes included HCRT-specific and TRIB2-specific autoreactive ones.

V lost 1 base and J 1 base, leaving 11 bases between the germline ends. CDR1 is MGHRA, CDR2 YSYEKL, per germline. CDR3 length: 17 amino acids. The data were produced by immunoSEQ multiplex PCR, yet TCRdb's version contains in-frame clones alone and is incomplete. The sample contains around 18,000 clones, 72% of which appear only once. Material for sequencing was CD45RA- memory CD8+ T cells from PBMCs. This TCR came from a human donor with narcolepsy. V gene TRBV4-1 combines with J gene TRBJ2-6, with D unresolved. CDR3 sequence reads: CASSQAPSESGANVLTF. DNA of the CDR3: TGCGCCAGCAGCCAAGCGCCCAGCGAGTCTGGGGCCAACGTCCTGACTTTC.